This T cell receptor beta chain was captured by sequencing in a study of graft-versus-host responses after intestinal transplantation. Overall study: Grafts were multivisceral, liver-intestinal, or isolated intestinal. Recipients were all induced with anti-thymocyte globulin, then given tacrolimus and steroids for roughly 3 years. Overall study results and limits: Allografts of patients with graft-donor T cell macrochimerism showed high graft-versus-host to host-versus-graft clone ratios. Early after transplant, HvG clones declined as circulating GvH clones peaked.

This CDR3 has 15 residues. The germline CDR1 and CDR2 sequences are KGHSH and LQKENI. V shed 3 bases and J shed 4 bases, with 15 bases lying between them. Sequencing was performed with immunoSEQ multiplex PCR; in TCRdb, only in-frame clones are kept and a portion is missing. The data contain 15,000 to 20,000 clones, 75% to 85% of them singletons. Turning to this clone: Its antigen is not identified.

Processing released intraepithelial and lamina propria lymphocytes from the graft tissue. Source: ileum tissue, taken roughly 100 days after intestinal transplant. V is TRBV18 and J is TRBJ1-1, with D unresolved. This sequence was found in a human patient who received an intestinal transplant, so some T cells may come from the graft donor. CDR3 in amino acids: CASSPDRYSSTEAFF. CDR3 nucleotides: TGTGCCAGCTCACCCGACCGGTATTCGAGCACTGAAGCTTTCTTT.